Sequencing of this T cell receptor beta chain was carried out in a study of shared clonotypes between healthy human individuals. Study results and caveats: Compared with memory subsets, naive subsets generally had larger estimated richness. For naive CD4 cells, 4.5% to 6.5% of clonotypes were shared across several donors. Large depth notwithstanding, sorted-subset sequencing proved incomplete by rarefaction.

It was CD45RO-negative cells, positively selected for CCR7, that made up naive CD8 cells, with terminally differentiated effector memory CD45RA+ cells excluded. Participating donors were healthy, HIV-negative adults free of recent acute infections or vaccinations. The data were produced by immunoSEQ multiplex PCR, yet TCRdb's version contains in-frame clones alone and is incomplete. In the table there are about 2 million clones, roughly 95% of which are singletons. A remark on this clone: Its target is not known. Other nucleotide sequences from this sample produce the same CDR3.

Germline V lookup: CDR1 MNHEY, CDR2 SVGAGI. The V gene lost 5 bases and the J gene lost 2 bases, with 10 bases spanning the gap. The CDR3 contains 13 residues. The source is a man aged 18 to 30 in good health. The J gene is TRBJ2-7, the V gene TRBV6-5, with D possibly called TRBD1 or TRBD2 (6 bases each). Sequenced sample: naive CD8+ T cells sorted from blood. The CDR3 loop is CASSLRGAYEQYF. CDR3 nucleotide sequence: TGTGCCAGCAGTCTTAGGGGGGCCTACGAGCAGTACTTC.